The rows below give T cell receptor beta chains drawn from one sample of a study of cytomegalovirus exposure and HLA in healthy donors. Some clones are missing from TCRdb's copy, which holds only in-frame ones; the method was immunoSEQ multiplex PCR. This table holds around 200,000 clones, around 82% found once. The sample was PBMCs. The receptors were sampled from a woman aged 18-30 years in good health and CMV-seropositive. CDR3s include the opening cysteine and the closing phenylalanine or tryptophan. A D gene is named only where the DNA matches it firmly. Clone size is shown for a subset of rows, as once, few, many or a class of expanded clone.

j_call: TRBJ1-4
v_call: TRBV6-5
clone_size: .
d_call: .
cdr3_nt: TGTGCCAGCAGTTACTCGATGCAGGGTGGGGAAAAACTGTTTTTT
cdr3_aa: CASSYSMQGGEKLFF

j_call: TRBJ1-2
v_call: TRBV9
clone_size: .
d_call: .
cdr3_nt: TGTGCCAGCAGCGTAGGTCCAGGATCCCGCGATGGCTACACCTTC
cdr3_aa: CASSVGPGSRDGYTF

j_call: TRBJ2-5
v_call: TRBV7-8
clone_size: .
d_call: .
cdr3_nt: TGTGCCAGCAGCTTAGAGGTAGCCGGTGGGGAGACCCAGTACTTC
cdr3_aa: CASSLEVAGGETQYF

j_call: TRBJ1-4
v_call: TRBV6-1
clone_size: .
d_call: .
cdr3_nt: TGTGCCAGCAAATCGGCGGGTGCAACTAATGAAAAACTGTTTTTT
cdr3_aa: CASKSAGATNEKLFF

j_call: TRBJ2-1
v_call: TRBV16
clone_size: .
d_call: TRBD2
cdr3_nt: TGTGCCAGCAGGCGGACTAGTAATGAGCAGTTCTTC
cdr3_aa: CASRRTSNEQFF

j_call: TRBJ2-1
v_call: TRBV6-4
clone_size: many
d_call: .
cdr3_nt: TGTGCCAGCAGTGACTCTGGGGGGGCTAATGAGCAGTTCTTC
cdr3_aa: CASSDSGGANEQFF

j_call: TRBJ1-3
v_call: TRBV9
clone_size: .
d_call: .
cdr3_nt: TGTGCCAGCAGCGTAGATCAGAGAAACACCATATATTTT
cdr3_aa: CASSVDQRNTIYF

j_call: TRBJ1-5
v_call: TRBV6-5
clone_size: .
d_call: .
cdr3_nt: TGTGCCAGCAGTTACGGCAGGGGAAATCAGCCCCAGCATTTT
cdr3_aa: CASSYGRGNQPQHF

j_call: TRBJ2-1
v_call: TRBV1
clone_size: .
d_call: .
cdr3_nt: TGCACCAGCAGCCAAGAAAATAGAGTGAGACCCCGGAGAGTTGAGCAGTTCTTC
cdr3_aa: CTSSQENRVRPRRVEQFF

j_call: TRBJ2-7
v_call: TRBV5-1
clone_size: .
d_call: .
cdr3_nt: TGCGCCAGCAGCTCCGCCCTAGACCACTACGAGCAGTACTTC
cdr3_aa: CASSSALDHYEQYF

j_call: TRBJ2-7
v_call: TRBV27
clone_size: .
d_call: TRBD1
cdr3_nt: TGTGCCAGCAGTCGACCGGGACAGGGGGCCGAGCAGTACTTC
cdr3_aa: CASSRPGQGAEQYF

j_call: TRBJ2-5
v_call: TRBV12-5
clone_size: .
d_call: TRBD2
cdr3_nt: TGTGCTAGTGGTTATTCCCTAGCGGGGGCAAACCAAGAGACCCAGTACTTC
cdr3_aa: CASGYSLAGANQETQYF

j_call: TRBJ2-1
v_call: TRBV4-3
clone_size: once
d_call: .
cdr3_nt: TGCGCCAGCAGTCAAGGGGAGTCTAACAATGAGCAGTTCTTC
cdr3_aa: CASSQGESNNEQFF

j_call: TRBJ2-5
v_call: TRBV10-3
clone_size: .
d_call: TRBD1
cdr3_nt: TGTGCCATCAGTGGAGGGGGCGAAGAAGAGACCCAGTACTTC
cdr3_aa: CAISGGGEEETQYF

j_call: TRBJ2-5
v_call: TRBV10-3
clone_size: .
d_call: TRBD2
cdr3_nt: TGTGCCATCAGTGGGACTAGCGGGGGTCAAGAGACCCAGTACTTC
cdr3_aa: CAISGTSGGQETQYF

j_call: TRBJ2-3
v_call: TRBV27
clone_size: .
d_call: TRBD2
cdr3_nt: TGTGCCAGCAGTTCCGGAACTAGCGGGGTATCAGATACGCAGTATTTT
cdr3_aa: CASSSGTSGVSDTQYF

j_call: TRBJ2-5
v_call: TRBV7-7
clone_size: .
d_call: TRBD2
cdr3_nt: TGTGCCAGCAGCTCCACACTAGCGGGCCGCGAACAGACCCAGTACTTC
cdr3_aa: CASSSTLAGREQTQYF

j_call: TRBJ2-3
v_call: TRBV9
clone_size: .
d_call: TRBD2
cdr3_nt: TGTGCCAGCAGCGGGACTAGCGGGAATCTTTTTGGCACAGATACGCAGTATTTT
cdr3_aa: CASSGTSGNLFGTDTQYF

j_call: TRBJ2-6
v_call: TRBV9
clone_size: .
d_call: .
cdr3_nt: TGTGCCAGCAGCGCCGAGGTAGGGGGCTCTGGGGCCAACGTCCTGACTTTC
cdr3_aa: CASSAEVGGSGANVLTF

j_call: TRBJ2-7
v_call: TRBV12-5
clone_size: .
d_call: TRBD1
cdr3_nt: TGTGCTAGTGGCGACAAAGACCCCGGGACAGGTCTCGAGCAGTACTTC
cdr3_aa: CASGDKDPGTGLEQYF

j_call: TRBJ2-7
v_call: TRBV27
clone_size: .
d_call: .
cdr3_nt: TGTGCCAGCAGTTTGAACCGGGTTATCTACGAGCAGTACTTC
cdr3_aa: CASSLNRVIYEQYF

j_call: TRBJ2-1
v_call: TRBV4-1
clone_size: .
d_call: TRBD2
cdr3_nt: TGCGCCAGCAGCCAAGATCGGGGTAGCGGGGGGTACAATGAGCAGTTCTTC
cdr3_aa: CASSQDRGSGGYNEQFF

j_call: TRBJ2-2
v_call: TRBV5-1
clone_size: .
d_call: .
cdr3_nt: TGCGCCAGCAGCTTGGTCGGGGCGGGGACCGGGGAGCTGTTTTTT
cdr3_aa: CASSLVGAGTGELFF

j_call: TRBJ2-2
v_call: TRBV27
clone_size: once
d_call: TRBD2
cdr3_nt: TGTGCCAGCAGTTTGACTAGCGGGGGCACCGGGGAGCTGTTTTTT
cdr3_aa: CASSLTSGGTGELFF

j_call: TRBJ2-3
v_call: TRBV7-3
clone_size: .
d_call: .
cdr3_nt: TGTGCCAGCAGCTTGCGTGCGGGTAGCACAGATACGCAGTATTTT
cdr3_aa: CASSLRAGSTDTQYF

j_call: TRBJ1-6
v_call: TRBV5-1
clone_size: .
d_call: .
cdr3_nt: TGCGCCAGCAGCTCGGACAGCGGCATCTATAATTCACCCCTCCACTTT
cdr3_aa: CASSSDSGIYNSPLHF

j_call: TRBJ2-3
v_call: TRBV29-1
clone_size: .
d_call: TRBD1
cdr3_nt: TGCAGCGTAGGAGGACAGGACAAGGATACGCAGTATTTT
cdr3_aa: CSVGGQDKDTQYF

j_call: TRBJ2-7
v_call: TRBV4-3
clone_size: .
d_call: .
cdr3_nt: TGCGCCAGCAGCCCCGCGGCCCCGGCCTACGAGCAGTACTTC
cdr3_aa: CASSPAAPAYEQYF

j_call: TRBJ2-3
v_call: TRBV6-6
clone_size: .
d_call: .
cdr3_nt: TGTGCCAGCACCCTCCGCCGAGGTCCCACAGATACGCAGTATTTT
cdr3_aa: CASTLRRGPTDTQYF

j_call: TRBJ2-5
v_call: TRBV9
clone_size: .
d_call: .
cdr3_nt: TGTGCCAGGGGGGGACTGCAAGAGACCCAGTACTTC
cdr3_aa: CARGGLQETQYF

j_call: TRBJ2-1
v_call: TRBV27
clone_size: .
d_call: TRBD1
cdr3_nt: TGTGCCAGCAGTTTAACCGGGACAGGTATCTACAATGAGCAGTTCTTC
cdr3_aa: CASSLTGTGIYNEQFF

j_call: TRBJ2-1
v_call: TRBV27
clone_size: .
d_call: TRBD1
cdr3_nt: TGTGCCAGCAGTTCCCGGGACAGGGGAGGCAATGAGCAGTTCTTC
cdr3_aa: CASSSRDRGGNEQFF

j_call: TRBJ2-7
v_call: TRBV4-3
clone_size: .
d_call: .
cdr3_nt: TGCGCCAGCAGTCTATCTAGGACAACCTCCTACGAGCAGTACTTC
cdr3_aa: CASSLSRTTSYEQYF

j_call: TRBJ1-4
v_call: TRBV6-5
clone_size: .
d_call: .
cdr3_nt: TGTGCCAGTCGGAGGTCCGATCTTAATGAAAAACTGTTTTTT
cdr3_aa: CASRRSDLNEKLFF

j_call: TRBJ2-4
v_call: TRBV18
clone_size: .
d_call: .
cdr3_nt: TGTGCCAGCTCACCACCGCAGGGCAAAAACATTCAGTACTTC
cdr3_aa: CASSPPQGKNIQYF

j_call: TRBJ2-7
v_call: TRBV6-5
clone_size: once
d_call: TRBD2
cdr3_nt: TGTGCCAGCAGATCTCGGACTAGCGAGGAGCAGTACTTC
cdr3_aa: CASRSRTSEEQYF

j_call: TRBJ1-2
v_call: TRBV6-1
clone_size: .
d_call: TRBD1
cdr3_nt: TGTGCCAGCAGTCAGACCGGGACAGGGGATGGCTACACCTTC
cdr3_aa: CASSQTGTGDGYTF

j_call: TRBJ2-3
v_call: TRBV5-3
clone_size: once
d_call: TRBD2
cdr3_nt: TGTGCCAGAAGCCCCGGTACAGCGGGGGGGAGTGCAGATACGCAGTATTTT
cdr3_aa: CARSPGTAGGSADTQYF

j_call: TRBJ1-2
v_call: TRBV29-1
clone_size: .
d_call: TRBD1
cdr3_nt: TGCAGCGTTGAAGGGGCCCCGGGACAGGGATCCTATGGCTACACCTTC
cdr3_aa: CSVEGAPGQGSYGYTF

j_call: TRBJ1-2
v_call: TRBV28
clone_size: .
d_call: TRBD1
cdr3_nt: TGTGCCAGCAGGGTTGGGACAGGGACCTATGGCTACACCTTC
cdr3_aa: CASRVGTGTYGYTF

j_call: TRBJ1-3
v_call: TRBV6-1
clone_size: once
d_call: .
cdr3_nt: TGTGCCAGCAGTGAATCTAGTCTACACATATATTTT
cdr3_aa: CASSESSLHIYF

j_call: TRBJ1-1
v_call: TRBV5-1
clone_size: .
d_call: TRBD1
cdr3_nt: TGCGCCAGCAGCGCTGGACAGGTGAAAACTGAAGCTTTCTTT
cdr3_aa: CASSAGQVKTEAFF

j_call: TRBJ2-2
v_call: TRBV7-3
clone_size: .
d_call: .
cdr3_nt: TGTGCCAGCAGTAACGGGGGGCCGAACACCGGGGAGCTGTTTTTT
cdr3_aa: CASSNGGPNTGELFF

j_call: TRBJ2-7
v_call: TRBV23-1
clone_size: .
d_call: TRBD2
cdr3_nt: TGCGCCAGCATAGGGGCGGGGGAATCTTTCCATCTCTCCTACGAGCAGTACTTC
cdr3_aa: CASIGAGESFHLSYEQYF

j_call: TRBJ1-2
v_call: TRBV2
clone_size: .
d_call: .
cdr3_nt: TGTGCCAGCAGTGAAGGTGGAGGTTACTATGGCTACACCTTC
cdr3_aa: CASSEGGGYYGYTF

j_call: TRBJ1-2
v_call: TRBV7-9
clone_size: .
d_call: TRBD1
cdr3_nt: TGTGCCAGCAGCCTCGGACAGGGGTCTTCTAACTATGGCTACACCTTC
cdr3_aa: CASSLGQGSSNYGYTF

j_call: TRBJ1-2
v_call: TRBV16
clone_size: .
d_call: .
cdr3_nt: TGTGCCAGCAGCCCTGGGGAGGCAGGCCCCAAGAGGTACTACACCTTC
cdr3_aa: CASSPGEAGPKRYYTF

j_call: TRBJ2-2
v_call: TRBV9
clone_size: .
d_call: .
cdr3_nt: TGTGCCAGCAGGGCCCCAGGTGGCACCGGGGAGCTGTTTTTT
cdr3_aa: CASRAPGGTGELFF

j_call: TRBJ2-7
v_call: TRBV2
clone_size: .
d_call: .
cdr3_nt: TGTGCCAGCAGGCTAGGGGGTCTGTCCTACGAGCAGTACTTC
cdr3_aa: CASRLGGLSYEQYF

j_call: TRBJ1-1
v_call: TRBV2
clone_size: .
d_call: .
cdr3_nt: TGTGCCAGCAGTGAAGCCACACTGAACACTGAAGCTTTCTTT
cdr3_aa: CASSEATLNTEAFF

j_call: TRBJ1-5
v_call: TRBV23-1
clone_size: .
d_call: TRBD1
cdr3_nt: TGCGCCAGCAGTTGCCCGGACAGGGGAGACCAGCCCCAGCATTTT
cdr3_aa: CASSCPDRGDQPQHF